These T cell receptor beta chains were read from a single sample in a study of Graves' ophthalmopathy and Graves' hyperthyroidism. Each CDR3 protein gets one entry after TCRdb re-called the multiplex PCR reads with MiXCR. The table includes 600,000 to 950,000 distinct CDR3 sequences, 40% detected once. The source material was peripheral blood. The origin of the receptors is an adult man with Graves' ophthalmopathy. The CDR3 runs from the conserved cysteine through the conserved F or W. The order of the fields is clone size, V gene, D gene, J gene, CDR3 protein, CDR3 DNA. A D gene is named only where the DNA matches it firmly. The size entry is marked missing in some rows and otherwise reads once, few, many or a size class.

many	TRBV7-9	NA	TRBJ2-5	CASSFSVETQYF	TGTGCCAGCAGCTTTTCAGTTGAGACCCAGTACTTC
NA	TRBV5-4	NA	TRBJ2-5	CASSSGGTEETQYF	TGTGCCAGCAGCTCCGGCGGGACAGAAGAGACCCAGTACTTC
many	TRBV5-1	NA	TRBJ2-6	CASSFGGQGANVLTF	TGCGCCAGCAGCTTCGGAGGGCAAGGGGCCAACGTCCTGACTTTC
many	TRBV29-1	TRBD1	TRBJ2-7	CSVGQGVRGEQYF	TGCAGCGTGGGACAGGGGGTCCGTGGGGAGCAGTACTTC
NA	TRBV7-2	NA	TRBJ2-3	CASSAWGVRHYNTQYF	TGTGCCAGCAGCGCCTGGGGGGTACGGCACTACAATACGCAGTATTTT
few	TRBV5-1	TRBD1	TRBJ1-1	CASSGRTGGVAEAFF	TGCGCCAGCAGCGGACGGACAGGGGGCGTCGCTGAAGCTTTCTTT
NA	TRBV20-1	NA	TRBJ1-4	CSTSAGGSGKLFF	TGCAGTACTAGCGCCGGGGGCTCTGGAAAACTGTTTTTT
NA	TRBV20-1	NA	TRBJ1-1	CSAPDPLTGNTEAFF	TGCAGTGCTCCGGACCCCCTGACAGGGAACACTGAAGCTTTCTTT
NA	TRBV10-3	NA	TRBJ1-5	CAISSRHGDQPQHF	TGTGCCATCAGTTCCCGACACGGGGATCAGCCCCAGCATTTT
NA	TRBV7-2	NA	TRBJ2-6	CASGQTRGGSGANVLTF	TGTGCCAGCGGACAAACGAGGGGAGGCTCTGGGGCCAACGTCCTGACTTTC
NA	TRBV7-8	NA	TRBJ1-3	CASSLEGGDTIYF	TGTGCCAGCAGCTTGGAGGGGGGGGACACCATATATTTT
many	TRBV20-1	NA	TRBJ1-5	CSARRDGNQPQHF	TGCAGTGCTCGCCGGGACGGCAATCAGCCCCAGCATTTT
NA	TRBV10-3	NA	TRBJ1-3	CAISDDGKSIYF	TGTGCCATCAGTGACGATGGCAAGAGCATATATTTT
NA	TRBV7-2	NA	TRBJ1-1	CASSQEGGTRAFF	TGTGCCAGCAGCCAAGAGGGGGGTACGCGAGCTTTCTTT
NA	TRBV2	NA	TRBJ2-7	CASSEARGPSEQYF	TGTGCCAGCAGTGAAGCCAGGGGACCCTCCGAGCAGTACTTC
many	TRBV29-1	NA	TRBJ2-5	CSVEMVGRKETQYF	TGCAGCGTTGAGATGGTGGGGAGAAAAGAGACCCAGTACTTC
many	TRBV25-1	TRBD1	TRBJ2-5	CASSESGQGGETQYF	TGTGCCAGCAGTGAATCAGGACAGGGGGGGGAGACCCAGTACTTC
many	TRBV9	NA	TRBJ1-2	CASSVGGGYTF	TGTGCCAGCAGTGTAGGGGGTGGCTACACCTTC
few	TRBV20-1	NA	TRBJ2-7	CSARDRGIAYEQYF	TGCAGTGCTAGAGATAGGGGCATAGCCTACGAGCAGTACTTC
few	TRBV20-1	NA	TRBJ2-2	CSAPVTRGSGELFF	TGCAGTGCTCCGGTAACCAGGGGTTCCGGGGAGCTGTTTTTT
NA	TRBV7-2	TRBD1	TRBJ2-7	CASSSRQGEAYEQYF	TGTGCCAGCAGTTCCAGACAGGGGGAAGCCTACGAGCAGTACTTC